These 18 T cell receptor beta chains originate from one sample sequenced in a study of T-cell memory formation after mild COVID-19. TCRdb re-called the 5' RACE reads through MiXCR, storing one row per CDR3 protein. Of 150,000 to 200,000 distinct CDR3 sequences in the sample, more than 15% were seen once. Material for sequencing was PBMCs or a T cell subset sorted from them (not recorded which). Source of these receptors: an adult woman who had mild COVID-19 (a few samples of this study predate the infection). Cell type and time point are not known.

Only a few counts were recorded for this clonotype. This chain links TRBV4-2 with TRBJ2-3; 14 bases map to TRBD2. Germline CDR1 LGHNA, CDR2 YNFKEQ. This CDR3 region has 16 residues. V trimming: 2 bases; J trimming: 5 bases; junction bases outside the gene matches: 3. CDR3 DNA sequence: TGTGCCAGCAGCCAACGCGGACTAGCGGGAGGAGATACGCAGTATTTT. It translates to CASSQRGLAGGDTQYF.

This chain links TRBV3-1 with TRBJ2-7, with TRBD2 as a possible D gene (5 bases). The CDR3 has 12 residues. Looked up from germline, CDR1 is LGHDT and CDR2 is YNNKEL (reference sequence). Trimming left V 4 bases short and J 5 bases short, with 9 bases between. CDR3 in amino acids: CASSLSVNEQYF. DNA for the CDR3: TGTGCCAGCAGCCTTAGCGTCAACGAGCAGTACTTC.

This clonotype was counted a few times. The chain is built from TRBV7-3 and TRBJ2-1; 14 positions match TRBD2. From germline, CDR1 is SGHTA and CDR2 FQGTGA. The CDR3 runs 15 residues. The V and J ends lost 5 bases and 8 bases, in that order; junction bases with no gene match: 5. The CDR3 bases are TGTGCCAGCAGCCGAGGGACTAGCGGGGGCCATGAGCAGTTCTTC. It codes for CASSRGTSGGHEQFF.

J is TRBJ2-1 and V is TRBV30; D may be TRBD1 (6 bases). Deletions cut 3 bases from V and 10 bases from J, with 19 bases between. The CDR3 sequence is 14 residues long. Germline V gene lookup returns CDR1 GTSNPN and CDR2 SVGIG (reference sequence). In DNA form, the CDR3 reads TGTGCCTGGAGATTACGTGCGCGGCAGGGGGAGCAGTTCTTC. The encoded protein is CAWRLRARQGEQFF.

This clonotype was counted only a few times. The chain employs TRBV6-1 and TRBJ1-5; maybe TRBD1 (6 bases). V was shortened by 10 bases and J by 3 bases, with 16 bases between the two germline ends. The germline V gene encodes CDR1 MNHNS and CDR2 SASEGT. The CDR3 is made up of 14 amino acids. For the CDR3, the DNA is TGTGCCACCCACAGGGAAGGTAACAATCAGCCCCAGCATTTT. This gives the protein CATHREGNNQPQHF.

The gene calls are TRBV7-9 and TRBJ2-5; D is undetermined. The length of the CDR3 is 14 residues. Germline CDR1 and CDR2: SEHNR and FQNEAQ (reference sequence). Trimming pared 3 bases from V and 5 bases from J, leaving 13 bases between. This CDR3 reads CASSFSEIMETQYF. The CDR3 bases are TGTGCCAGCAGCTTCAGCGAAATCATGGAGACCCAGTACTTC.

This clonotype was seen more than once but under ten times. J is TRBJ2-7 and V is TRBV7-9; 8 bases are shared with TRBD2. Germline lookup yields CDR1 SEHNR and CDR2 FQNEAQ (reference sequence). Losses at the gene ends were 5 bases for V and 0 bases for J; bases not matched to a gene: 6. This CDR3 region has 15 residues. CDR3 coding DNA: TGTGCCAGCAGCCAAAGCGGGGGAGCCTCCTACGAGCAGTACTTC. This encodes CASSQSGGASYEQYF.

This clonotype was counted a few times. CDR3 region: CSARLAGGVYEQYF. The DNA of the CDR3 is TGCAGTGCTAGATTAGCGGGAGGGGTTTACGAGCAGTACTTC. The chain uses TRBV20-1 and TRBJ2-7, with 11 bases matching TRBD2. The CDR3 loop spans 14 amino acids. The germline gives CDR1 DFQATT, CDR2 SNEGSKA (reference sequence). The V gene end was trimmed by 2 bases and the J gene end by 4 bases; junction bases not matched to a gene: 4.

The chain combines TRBV7-8 with TRBJ2-7; TRBD1 might be the D (6 bases). The CDR3 is 14 amino acids. The V gene lost 4 bases and the J gene lost 5 bases, with 15 bases spanning the gap. From germline, CDR1 is SGHVS and CDR2 FQNEAQ. The CDR3 nucleotides read TGTGCCAGCAGCTACAACAGGGTATTGGACGAGCAGTACTTC. Translated: CASSYNRVLDEQYF.

The V and J genes are TRBV7-9 and TRBJ1-2; D gene ambiguous. Trimming shortened V by 1 base and J by 2 bases, and 11 bases separated the two germline ends. Germline assignment: CDR1 SEHNR and CDR2 FQNEAQ (reference sequence). The CDR3 contains 15 residues. CDR3 region: CASSLGLSGNYGYTF. In nucleotides, the CDR3 is TGTGCCAGCAGCTTAGGACTTTCGGGCAACTATGGCTACACCTTC.

The rearrangement uses TRBV9 and TRBJ2-2; no definite D call. The length of the CDR3 is 14 residues. The V and J ends lost 0 bases and 4 bases respectively, with 7 bases between them. Per the germline V gene, CDR1 is SGDLS and CDR2 is YYNGEE. The CDR3 sequence: CASSVGHSTGELFF. CDR3 in DNA: TGTGCCAGCAGCGTAGGACACTCCACCGGGGAGCTGTTTTTT.

This clonotype was seen more than once but under ten times. V gene TRBV5-1 combines with J gene TRBJ1-2, with D perhaps TRBD1 (5 bases). Germline V lookup: CDR1 SGHRS, CDR2 YFSETQ. The V and J ends lost 3 bases and 4 bases respectively, with 16 bases between them. CDR3 length: 15 amino acids. The CDR3 bases are TGCGCCAGCAGCTCAGATAAAGGGGCCGGCTATGGCTACACCTTC. Its protein is CASSSDKGAGYGYTF.

The rearrangement joins TRBV5-1 to TRBJ2-7, with 10 positions matching TRBD1. The CDR3 is 14 amino acids. With V trimmed by 6 bases and J by 2 bases, 5 bases remained unmatched. Germline CDR1 is SGHRS and CDR2 is YFSETQ. The CDR3 spells CASKMGQGPYEQYF. The CDR3 DNA follows: TGCGCCAGCAAGATGGGACAGGGGCCCTACGAGCAGTACTTC.

This clonotype has just a few counts. The rearrangement links TRBV23-1 to TRBJ2-1, with D tentatively TRBD2 (5 bases). TRBV23-1 is annotated as an ORF whose role is uncertain. Trimming cost V 4 bases and J 3 bases, with 16 bases left between them. This CDR3 has 16 residues. CDR3 coding DNA: TGCGCCAGCAGTCGACAATCCGGGGTGATCTACAATGAGCAGTTCTTC. Translated, it gives CASSRQSGVIYNEQFF.

The chain carries TRBV14 and TRBJ2-3; unclear D gene. Trimming took 1 base from V and 8 from J, leaving 10 bases between them. The germline CDR1 and CDR2 sequences are SGHDN and FVKESK. The CDR3 sequence is 13 residues long. For the CDR3, the DNA is TGTGCCAGCAGCCAAGGGGCTAGTGGTACGCAGTATTTT. Translating it yields CASSQGASGTQYF.

A few counts support this clonotype. The chain carries TRBV4-3 and TRBJ1-6; TRBD1 agrees at 8 bases. The CDR3 extends over 18 amino acids. Germline V gene data show CDR1 as LGHNA and CDR2 as YSLEER. After removal of 0 bases from V and 3 bases from J, the junction contained 7 bases not matched to a gene. The DNA for the CDR3 is TGCGCCAGCAGCCAAGATGGACAGGGAAGGAGCTATAATTCACCCCTCCACTTT. It yields the protein CASSQDGQGRSYNSPLHF.

This clonotype was observed a few times. This chain links TRBV5-1 with TRBJ2-7; D uncertain. The V end was cut by 1 base, the J end by 6 bases, with 14 bases between. Germline V gives CDR1 SGHRS, CDR2 YFSETQ. The CDR3 consists of 14 residues. CDR3 DNA sequence: TGCGCCAGCAGCTTGACGCTCACCCCATCCGAGCAGTACTTC. Residues: CASSLTLTPSEQYF.

The chain couples TRBV27 to TRBJ2-1; D unresolved. The CDR3 consists of 18 residues. The germline CDR1 and CDR2 sequences are MNHEY and SMNVEV (reference sequence). The V gene lost 3 bases and the J gene lost 2 bases, with 20 bases spanning the gap. DNA of the CDR3: TGTGCCAGCAGTTTGGCCCCGTGGGTTAGGAAAGCCTACAATGAGCAGTTCTTC. This codes for CASSLAPWVRKAYNEQFF.